This T cell receptor (beta chain) originates from a study of T-cell reconstitution after alpha-beta-depleted transplantation in children. Study-wide findings and caveats: Expanded graft clones numbering several hundred reportedly gave rise to alpha-beta T cells about two months after transplant. Several patients had high TCRbeta diversity at day 60; it came from surviving recipient T cells and thymic progenitors. Newly produced T cells mostly provided counts and TCRbeta diversity after one year, as hyperexpanded clones declined.

As it was prepared, the TCRbeta library received unique molecular identifiers. Using its own MiXCR run on the PCR reads, TCRdb lists one record per CDR3 protein. The data contain about 98,000 distinct CDR3 sequences, about 22% of them seen just once; the ten biggest clones take up about a fifth. The CDR3 has 15 amino acids. Germline V CDR1 and CDR2: SGHRS, YFSETQ. The junction had 4 bases not matched to a gene; V was cut back by 2 bases and J by 5 bases. To note about this clonotype: Its target is not known.

V is TRBV5-1 and J is TRBJ2-5; 12 bases fit TRBD1. The sample here was PBMCs, taken before TCRalphabeta/CD19-depleted stem cell transplant. The origin of this receptor is a boy under 10 years old with acute lymphoblastic leukemia, due to receive a stem cell transplant. The CDR3 DNA reads as TGCGCCAGCAGCTTCGGGACAGGGGGCTGGGAGACCCAGTACTTC. Translating it yields CASSFGTGGWETQYF.